These 21 T cell receptor beta chains share one sample of origin, sequenced in a study of STAT3 mutations in large granular lymphocyte leukemia. Study-wide findings and caveats: At least one immunodominant TCR beta clonotype appeared in every T-cell large granular lymphocyte leukemia patient.

The table came from immunoSEQ multiplex PCR; TCRdb's copy has only in-frame clones and leaves some out. In the table there are tens of thousands of clones, approximately 83% of which are singletons. Their recognized antigens are unknown. The sample comprised peripheral blood mononuclear cells. The receptors stem from a man aged 55 to 70 with T-cell large granular lymphocyte leukemia. Some clones in this sample may be carry-over from other donors' samples.

The chain couples TRBV11-2 to TRBJ1-6, with D possibly TRBD1 on 5 matching bases. Germline lookup yields CDR1 SGHAT and CDR2 FQNNGV. This CDR3 is built from 14 residues. Trimming pared 4 bases from V and 7 bases from J, leaving 11 bases between. CDR3 bases: TGTGCCAGCAGCTCAGGGATTCGGAATTCACCCCTCCACTTT. It is translated as CASSSGIRNSPLHF. Combining the CDR3 with reference TRBV11-2 and TRBJ1-6 gives the whole variable domain EAGVAQSPRYKIIEKRQSVAFWCNPISGHATLYWYQQILGQGPKLLIQFQNNGVVDDSQLPKDRFSAERLKGVDSTLKIQPAKLEDSAVYLCASSSGIRNSPLHFGNGTRLTVT.

This clone was found a few times. V is TRBV27 and J is TRBJ2-2; TRBD1 or TRBD2 may be the D gene (5 bases each). With 5 bases removed from V and 6 bases from J, the gap between germline ends came to 16 bases. Germline CDR1 and CDR2: MNHEY and SMNVEV (reference sequence). The length of the CDR3 is 15 residues. The CDR3 here is CASSPGTARPGELFF. Here the CDR3 DNA reads TGTGCCAGCAGTCCGGGGACCGCACGACCCGGGGAGCTGTTTTTT.

The chain recombines TRBV7-8 with TRBJ2-5, with D uncertain. Trimming left V 5 bases short and J 7 bases short, with 17 bases between. The CDR3 extends over 14 amino acids. The germline V gene encodes CDR1 SGHVS and CDR2 FQNEAQ. The CDR3 DNA reads TGTGCCAGCAGCGCTAGTGGCCCTTTTGGGACCCAGTACTTC. Amino acids: CASSASGPFGTQYF.

The rearrangement links TRBV6-1 to TRBJ2-7; D uncertain. The CDR3 loop spans 13 amino acids. Germline assignment: CDR1 MNHNS and CDR2 SASEGT. The V gene lost 3 bases and the J gene lost 2 bases, with 8 bases spanning the gap. CDR3 region: CASSEESTYEQYF. In nucleotides, the CDR3 is TGTGCCAGCAGTGAGGAGAGTACCTACGAGCAGTACTTC.

V usage is TRBV30 and J usage is TRBJ2-3; 13 nucleotides align to TRBD2. The CDR3 length is 13 residues. Looked up from germline, CDR1 is GTSNPN and CDR2 is SVGIG (reference sequence). The junction had 3 bases not matched to a gene; V was cut back by 6 bases and J by 6 bases. The CDR3 reads CACGLAGADTQYF. The CDR3 DNA is TGTGCCTGCGGACTAGCGGGAGCCGATACGCAGTATTTT.

This chain uses TRBV7-9 with TRBJ1-4, with no clear D. The CDR3 extends over 16 amino acids. Germline V gene lookup returns CDR1 SEHNR and CDR2 FQNEAQ (reference sequence). The V and J ends lost 2 bases and 0 bases respectively, with 10 bases between them. CDR3 residues: CASSLRDTSTNEKLFF. The CDR3 region has the DNA TGTGCCAGCAGCTTACGTGACACCTCAACTAATGAAAAACTGTTTTTT.

The CDR3 spells CASSPPRGRALFETQYF. CDR3 nucleotide sequence: TGTGCCAGCAGTCCCCCCCGGGGGAGGGCCCTGTTTGAGACCCAGTACTTC. The chain carries TRBV5-4 and TRBJ2-5; 7 bases line up with TRBD2. The CDR3 consists of 17 residues. With V trimmed by 5 bases and J by 5 bases, 18 bases remained unmatched. Germline lookup yields CDR1 SGHNT and CDR2 YYREEE (reference sequence).

This chain uses TRBV18 with TRBJ2-7; unclear D gene. Germline lookup yields CDR1 KGHSH and CDR2 LQKENI. This CDR3 has 14 amino acids. Trimming pared 6 bases from V and 5 bases from J, leaving 17 bases between. CDR3 loop: CASSPVARADEQYF. For the CDR3, the DNA is TGTGCCAGCTCTCCGGTCGCCCGCGCGGACGAGCAGTACTTC. The complete variable domain, with remaining parts taken from reference TRBV18 and TRBJ2-7, reads NAGVMQNPRHLVRRRGQEARLRCSPMKGHSHVYWYRQLPEEGLKFMVYLQKENIIDESGMPKERFSAEFPKEGPSILRIQQVVRGDSAAYFCASSPVARADEQYFGPGTRLTVT.

This sequence joins TRBV19 and TRBJ1-1; D might be TRBD1 (5 bases). V shed 5 bases and J shed 0 bases, with 13 bases lying between them. This CDR3 is built from 15 residues. The germline CDR1 and CDR2 sequences are LNHDA and SQIVND (reference sequence). The CDR3 sequence is CASSSSGGVNTEAFF. The DNA of the CDR3 is TGTGCCAGTAGTTCCTCGGGAGGGGTGAACACTGAAGCTTTCTTT.

Only one count was recorded for this clone. CDR3 coding DNA: TGTGCCAGCAACGCCCCGGGGGGGGGCCGGTCCTACGAGCAGTACTTC. Its protein product is CASNAPGGGRSYEQYF. The chain combines TRBV7-2 with TRBJ2-7, with TRBD2 matching 8 bases. The trim removed 7 bases at V and 1 base at J, leaving 12 bases unmatched. CDR1 and CDR2 from the germline V gene are SGHTA and FQGNSA. The CDR3 loop spans 16 amino acids.

V usage is TRBV25-1 and J usage is TRBJ1-4; D not resolved. The CDR3 spans 14 residues. Per germline, CDR1 MGHDK and CDR2 SYGVNS. Trimming took 5 bases from V and 6 from J, leaving 13 bases between them. The CDR3: CASSRWAGDEKLFF. DNA for the CDR3: TGTGCCAGCAGTCGGTGGGCCGGAGATGAAAAACTGTTTTTT.

Here the CDR3 DNA reads TGTGCCAGCAGCTTGGCCGGGGGGACAGAGAACTATGGCTACACCTTC. It translates to CASSLAGGTENYGYTF. The V gene is TRBV5-4, the J gene TRBJ1-2, with 7 bases aligning to TRBD1. The germline CDR1 and CDR2 sequences are SGHNT and YYREEE (reference sequence). V trimming: 0 bases; J trimming: 2 bases; junction bases outside the gene matches: 7. The CDR3 is 16 residues long. Full variable domain (rest looked up from reference TRBV5-4 and TRBJ1-2): ETGVTQSPTHLIKTRGQQVTLRCSSQSGHNTVSWYQQALGQGPQFIFQYYREEENGRGNFPPRFSGLQFPNYSSELNVNALELDDSALYLCASSLAGGTENYGYTFGSGTRLTVV.

The V and J genes are TRBV29-1 and TRBJ2-1; 9 bases are a match to TRBD2. The J segment lost 5 bases and the V segment lost 7 bases, leaving 9 bases of the junction unmatched. The germline CDR1 and CDR2 sequences are SQVTM and ANQGSEA. The CDR3 has 14 amino acids. The CDR3 DNA is TGCAGCGGCAGATGGGGACTAGCCGACAATGAGCAGTTCTTC. Protein: CSGRWGLADNEQFF.

The CDR3, as DNA: TGTGCCAGCAGCCTAGGACAGTCGACAACTGAAGCTTTCTTT. It encodes CASSLGQSTTEAFF. V usage is TRBV5-6 and J usage is TRBJ1-1, with D perhaps TRBD1 (6 bases). The CDR3 has 14 residues. The V and J ends lost 4 bases and 5 bases respectively, with 15 bases between them. Germline V lookup: CDR1 SGHDT, CDR2 YYEEEE.

This clone has only a few counts. V and J are TRBV5-1 and TRBJ2-3, with TRBD1 matching 7 bases. This CDR3 comprises 14 residues. Trimming at V came to 4 bases and at J to 1 base, leaving 3 bases not matched to a gene. Germline V gene data show CDR1 as SGHRS and CDR2 as YFSETQ. The CDR3 region is CASSPGQGTDTQYF. The CDR3 DNA is TGCGCCAGCAGCCCCGGACAGGGCACAGATACGCAGTATTTT.

This chain uses TRBV28 with TRBJ2-1; the D call may be TRBD1 or TRBD2 (6 bases each). Trimming left V 4 bases short and J 10 bases short, with 17 bases between. CDR1 MDHEN and CDR2 SYDVKM come from the germline V gene. The CDR3 covers 14 residues. The CDR3 protein is CASSSGGGLREQFF. CDR3 DNA sequence: TGTGCCAGCAGTTCCGGGGGCGGTCTGAGGGAGCAGTTCTTC.

This clone was found once. The CDR3 here is CASRPTGTGAHEQYF. Written as DNA, the CDR3 is TGTGCCAGCAGACCCACCGGGACAGGGGCCCACGAGCAGTACTTC. The chain employs TRBV28 and TRBJ2-7, with 10 nucleotides matching TRBD1. Trimming at V came to 6 bases and at J to 5 bases, leaving 10 bases not matched to a gene. Looked up from germline, CDR1 is MDHEN and CDR2 is SYDVKM. The CDR3 is 15 residues long.

The V gene is TRBV5-1, the J gene TRBJ2-3; a weak D match, TRBD2 (5 bases). Germline V gene lookup returns CDR1 SGHRS and CDR2 YFSETQ. CDR3 length equals 14 residues. V lost 6 bases and J 5 bases, leaving 16 bases between the germline ends. Here the CDR3 DNA reads TGCGCCAGCACCCCAACGGGATCGGGAGATACGCAGTATTTT. Translating it yields CASTPTGSGDTQYF.

The chain's CDR3 is CASSSPSGGNTGELFF. CDR3 bases: TGTGCCAGCAGTTCCCCTAGCGGGGGAAACACCGGGGAGCTGTTTTTT. The rearrangement links TRBV6-5 to TRBJ2-2; 10 bases match TRBD2. The CDR3 extends over 16 amino acids. The J segment lost 2 bases and the V segment lost 4 bases, leaving 4 bases of the junction unmatched. CDR1 MNHEY and CDR2 SVGAGI come from the germline V gene.

J is TRBJ1-5 and V is TRBV10-3; 8 positions agree with TRBD1. The V gene end was trimmed by 6 bases and the J gene end by 4 bases; junction bases not matched to a gene: 2. CDR3 size: 13 residues. CDR1 is ENHRY, CDR2 SYGVKD, per germline. The CDR3 DNA reads TGTGCCATCAGGGACAGGGAGAATCAGCCCCAGCATTTT. Its protein is CAIRDRENQPQHF.

This chain joins TRBV19 and TRBJ2-7; 8 bases are a match to TRBD2. The J segment lost 7 bases and the V segment lost 5 bases, leaving 1 base of the junction unmatched. The CDR3 consists of 11 residues. Germline CDR1 LNHDA, CDR2 SQIVND (reference sequence). CDR3 sequence (DNA): TGTGCCAGTAGTGGGACTAGGGAGCAGTACTTC. Residues: CASSGTREQYF.